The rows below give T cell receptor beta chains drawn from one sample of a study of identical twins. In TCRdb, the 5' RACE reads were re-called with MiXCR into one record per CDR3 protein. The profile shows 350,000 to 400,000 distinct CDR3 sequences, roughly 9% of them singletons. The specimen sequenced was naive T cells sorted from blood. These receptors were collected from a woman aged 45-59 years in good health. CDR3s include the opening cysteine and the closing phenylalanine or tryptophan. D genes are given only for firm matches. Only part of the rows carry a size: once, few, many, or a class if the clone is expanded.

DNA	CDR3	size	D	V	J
TGTGCCGCCGCGGAGGGGGGGGAGACCCAGTACTTC	CAAAEGGETQYF	.	.	TRBV10-3	TRBJ2-5
TGTGCCAGCAGTGACTCCATAACCGGGGAGCTGTTTTTT	CASSDSITGELFF	many	.	TRBV6-4	TRBJ2-2
TGTGCCAGCAGCCAGAGCGGGAGAGGGTCGACAGATACGCAGTATTTT	CASSQSGRGSTDTQYF	few	TRBD2	TRBV12-3/TRBV12-4	TRBJ2-3
TGTGCCAGCAGTTTCTCTAGACAGATAGGTAGCTCCTACGAGCAGTACTTC	CASSFSRQIGSSYEQYF	once	.	TRBV27	TRBJ2-7
TGTGCCACCAGTGTACAGGGTGTCGGTCAGCCCCAGCATTTT	CATSVQGVGQPQHF	few	.	TRBV24-1	TRBJ1-5
TGCAGTGCTACGCCGGCTAGCGGGAGACTGAGAGAGACCCAGTACTTC	CSATPASGRLRETQYF	many	TRBD2	TRBV20-1	TRBJ2-5
TGCGCCAGCAGCTTGTGGAATGGGGACCCCGGGGAGCTGTTTTTT	CASSLWNGDPGELFF	.	.	TRBV5-1	TRBJ2-2
TGCAGTGCTAGAATCCCGGGACGGCAAGAGACCCAGTACTTC	CSARIPGRQETQYF	few	.	TRBV20-1	TRBJ2-5
TGCGCCAGCTCGTATGGGACAGGGAGAACTGAAGCTTTCTTT	CASSYGTGRTEAFF	many	TRBD1	TRBV5-1	TRBJ1-1
TGTGCCAGCAGTCGCCTCCGGGACCCCCAGCGGAACACTGAAGCTTTCTTT	CASSRLRDPQRNTEAFF	many	.	TRBV12-3/TRBV12-4	TRBJ1-1
TGCAGTGCTAGGATTCCGGGCCGGAACACCATATATTTT	CSARIPGRNTIYF	many	.	TRBV20-1	TRBJ1-3
TGTGCCAGCACCCTATACTCCTACAATGAGCAGTTCTTC	CASTLYSYNEQFF	.	.	TRBV7-9	TRBJ2-1
TGTGCCAGCAGCTTTCTAGCGTCGGACAATGAGCAGTTCTTC	CASSFLASDNEQFF	few	.	TRBV7-6	TRBJ2-1
TGTGCCAGCAGTGGGGACTCCTTCCCACGAGAGACCCAGTACTTC	CASSGDSFPRETQYF	few	.	TRBV7-2	TRBJ2-5
TGCAGCGTGCACGGGGCGAGCAATGAGCAGTTCTTC	CSVHGASNEQFF	many	.	TRBV29-1	TRBJ2-1
TGCGCCAGCAGACACAGGTCCTCCTACGAGCAGTACTTC	CASRHRSSYEQYF	.	.	TRBV5-1	TRBJ2-7
TGCGCCAGCAGCCAAGACAGGAGACAGACCGGGGAGCTGTTTTTT	CASSQDRRQTGELFF	few	.	TRBV4-1	TRBJ2-2
TGCAGCGTTTACACATCCCGACCGGGGGCTACCAATGAGCAGTTCTTC	CSVYTSRPGATNEQFF	few	.	TRBV29-1	TRBJ2-1
TGCGCCAGCAGACAGGGGTTGGAAGAGACCCAGTACTTC	CASRQGLEETQYF	many	TRBD1	TRBV5-1	TRBJ2-5
TGCAGCGTGATTCGGACTAGCGGGAGGCCAGATACGCAGTATTTT	CSVIRTSGRPDTQYF	.	TRBD2	TRBV29-1	TRBJ2-3
TGTGCCAGCAGTCCTTCACTCGGACAGCAGCAAGAGACCCAGTACTTC	CASSPSLGQQQETQYF	.	.	TRBV28	TRBJ2-5
TGTGCCAGCAGCGCACGGCAGGGCCAGGGATGGTACACAGATACGCAGTATTTT	CASSARQGQGWYTDTQYF	.	.	TRBV9	TRBJ2-3
TGCGCCAGCGTACAGAGCACCTCTGGAAACACCATATATTTT	CASVQSTSGNTIYF	many	.	TRBV10-2	TRBJ1-3
TGCGCCAGCAGCTTGGAGGCGGCAGGCACAGATACGCAGTATTTT	CASSLEAAGTDTQYF	many	.	TRBV5-1	TRBJ2-3